Reported below is one T cell receptor (beta chain). These data originate in a study of sequential checkpoint blockade in melanoma. The data were produced by immunoSEQ multiplex PCR, yet TCRdb's version contains in-frame clones alone and is incomplete. Of roughly 23,000 clones listed, over 75% are singletons. Treatment given: randomized to nivolumab then ipilimumab (arm A) or the reverse (arm B). The germline V gene has CDR1 SGHAT and CDR2 FQNNGV. Losses at the gene ends were 5 bases for V and 5 bases for J; bases not matched to a gene: 4. This CDR3 is built from 15 residues. The receptor's source is a human donor with melanoma. This rearrangement joins TRBV11-2 to TRBJ2-3; TRBD2 matches 13 bases. The sequenced sample was CD8+ T cells sorted from blood (inferred from file names), obtained from a patient given nivolumab and ipilimumab in sequence. The CDR3 DNA follows: TGTGCCAGCAGCCGAACTAGCGGGGGGGAAGATACGCAGTATTTT. It is translated as CASSRTSGGEDTQYF.